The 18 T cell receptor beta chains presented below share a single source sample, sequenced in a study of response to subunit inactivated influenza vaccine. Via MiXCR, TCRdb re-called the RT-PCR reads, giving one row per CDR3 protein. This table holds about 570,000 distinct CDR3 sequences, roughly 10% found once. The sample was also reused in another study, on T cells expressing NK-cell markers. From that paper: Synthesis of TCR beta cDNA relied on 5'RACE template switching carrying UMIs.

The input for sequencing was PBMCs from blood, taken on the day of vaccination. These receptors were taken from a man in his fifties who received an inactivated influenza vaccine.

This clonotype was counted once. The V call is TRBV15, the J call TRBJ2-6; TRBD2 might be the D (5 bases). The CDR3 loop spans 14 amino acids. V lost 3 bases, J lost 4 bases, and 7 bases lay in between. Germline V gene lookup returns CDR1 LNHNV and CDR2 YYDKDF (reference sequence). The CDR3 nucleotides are TGTGCCACCAGCAGGGACTTAGGGGCCAACGTCCTGACTTTC. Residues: CATSRDLGANVLTF.

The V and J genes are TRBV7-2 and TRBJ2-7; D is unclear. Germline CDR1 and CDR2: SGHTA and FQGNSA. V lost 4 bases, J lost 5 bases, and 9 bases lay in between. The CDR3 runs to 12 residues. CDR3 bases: TGTGCCAGCAGCTCCCGGGTGGACGAGCAGTACTTC. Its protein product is CASSSRVDEQYF.

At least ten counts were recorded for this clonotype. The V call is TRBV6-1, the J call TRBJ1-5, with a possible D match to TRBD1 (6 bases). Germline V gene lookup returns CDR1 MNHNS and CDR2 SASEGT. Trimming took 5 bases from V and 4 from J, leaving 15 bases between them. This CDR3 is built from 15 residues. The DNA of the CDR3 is TGTGCCAGCAGTCAAACCGGGGACACAAATCAGCCCCAGCATTTT. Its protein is CASSQTGDTNQPQHF.

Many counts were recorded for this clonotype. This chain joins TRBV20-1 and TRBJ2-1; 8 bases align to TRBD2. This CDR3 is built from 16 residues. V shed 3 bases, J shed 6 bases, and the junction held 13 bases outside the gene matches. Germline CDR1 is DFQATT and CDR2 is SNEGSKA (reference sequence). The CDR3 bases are TGCAGTGCTAGGTTTAAGGTCAGGCTAGCGGGCAATGAGCAGTTCTTC. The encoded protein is CSARFKVRLAGNEQFF.

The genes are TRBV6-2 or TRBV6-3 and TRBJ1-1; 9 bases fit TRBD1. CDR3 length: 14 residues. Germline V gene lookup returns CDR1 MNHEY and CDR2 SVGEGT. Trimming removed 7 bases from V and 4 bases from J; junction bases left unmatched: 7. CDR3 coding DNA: TGTGCCAGCATCCGGACAGGGGTAAGCACTGAAGCTTTCTTT. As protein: CASIRTGVSTEAFF.

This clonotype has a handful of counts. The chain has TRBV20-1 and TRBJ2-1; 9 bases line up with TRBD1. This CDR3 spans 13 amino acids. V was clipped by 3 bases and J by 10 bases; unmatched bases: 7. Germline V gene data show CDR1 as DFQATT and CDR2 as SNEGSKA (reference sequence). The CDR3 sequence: CSASYRGRWEQFF. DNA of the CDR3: TGCAGTGCTAGTTACAGGGGGCGGTGGGAGCAGTTCTTC.

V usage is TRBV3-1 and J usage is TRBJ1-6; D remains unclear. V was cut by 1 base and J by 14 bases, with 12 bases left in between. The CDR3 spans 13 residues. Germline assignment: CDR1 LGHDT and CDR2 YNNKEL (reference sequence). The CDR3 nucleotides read TGTGCCAGCAGCCAAGGGCTGGGCTGGACCCTCCACTTT. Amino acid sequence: CASSQGLGWTLHF.

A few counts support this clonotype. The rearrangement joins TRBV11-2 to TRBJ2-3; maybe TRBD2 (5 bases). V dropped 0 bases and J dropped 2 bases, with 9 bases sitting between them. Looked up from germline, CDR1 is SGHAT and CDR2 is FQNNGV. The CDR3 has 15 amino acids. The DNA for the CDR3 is TGTGCCAGCAGCTTAGACCGGGGTCACACAGATACGCAGTATTTT. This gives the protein CASSLDRGHTDTQYF.

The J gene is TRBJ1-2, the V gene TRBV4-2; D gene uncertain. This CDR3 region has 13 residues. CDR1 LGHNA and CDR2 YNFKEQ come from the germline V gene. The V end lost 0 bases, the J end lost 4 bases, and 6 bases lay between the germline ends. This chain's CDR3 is CASSQDNGYGYTF. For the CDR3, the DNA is TGTGCCAGCAGCCAAGATAATGGCTATGGCTACACCTTC.

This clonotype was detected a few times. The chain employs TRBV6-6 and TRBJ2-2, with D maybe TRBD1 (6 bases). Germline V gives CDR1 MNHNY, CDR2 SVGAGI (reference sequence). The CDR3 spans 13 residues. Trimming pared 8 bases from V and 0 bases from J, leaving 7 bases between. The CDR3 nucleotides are TGTGCCAGCGGGACAACGAACACCGGGGAGCTGTTTTTT. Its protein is CASGTTNTGELFF.

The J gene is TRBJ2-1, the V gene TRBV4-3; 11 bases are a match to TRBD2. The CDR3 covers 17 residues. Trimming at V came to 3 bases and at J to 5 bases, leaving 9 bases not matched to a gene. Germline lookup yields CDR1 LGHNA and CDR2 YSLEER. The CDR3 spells CASSHSISGGAHNEQFF. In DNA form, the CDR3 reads TGCGCCAGCAGCCATTCAATTAGCGGGGGGGCCCACAATGAGCAGTTCTTC.

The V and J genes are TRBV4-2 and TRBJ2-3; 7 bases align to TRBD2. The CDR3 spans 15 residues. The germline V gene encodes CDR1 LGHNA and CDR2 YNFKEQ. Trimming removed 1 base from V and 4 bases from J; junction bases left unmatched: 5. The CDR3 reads CASSQVGGGADTQYF. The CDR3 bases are TGTGCCAGCAGCCAAGTAGGCGGGGGAGCAGATACGCAGTATTTT.

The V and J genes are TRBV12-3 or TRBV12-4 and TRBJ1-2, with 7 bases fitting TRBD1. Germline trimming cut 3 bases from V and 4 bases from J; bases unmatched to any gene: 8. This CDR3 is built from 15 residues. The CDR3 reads CASSLGGGAGYGYTF. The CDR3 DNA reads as TGTGCCAGCAGTTTGGGAGGGGGCGCAGGCTATGGCTACACCTTC.

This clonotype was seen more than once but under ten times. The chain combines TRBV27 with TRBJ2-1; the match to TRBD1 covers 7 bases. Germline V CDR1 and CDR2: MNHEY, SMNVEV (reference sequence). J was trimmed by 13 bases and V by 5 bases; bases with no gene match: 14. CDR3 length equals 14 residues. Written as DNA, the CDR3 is TGTGCCAGCAGTCCAACACTCAGGGGGTTAGAACAGTTCTTC. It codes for CASSPTLRGLEQFF.

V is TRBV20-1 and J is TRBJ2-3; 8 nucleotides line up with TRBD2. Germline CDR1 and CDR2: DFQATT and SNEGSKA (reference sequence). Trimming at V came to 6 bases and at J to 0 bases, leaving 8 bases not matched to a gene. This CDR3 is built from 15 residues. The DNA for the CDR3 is TGCAGTGCACGGGGGGGGACCGCTAGCACAGATACGCAGTATTTT. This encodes CSARGGTASTDTQYF.

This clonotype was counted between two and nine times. CDR3 nucleotides: TGTGCCAGCAGCCTCAGGCAGGGGCTCGTCTCTGGGGCCAACGTCCTGACTTTC. It encodes CASSLRQGLVSGANVLTF. The chain links TRBV3-1 to TRBJ2-6, with TRBD1 as a possible D gene (6 bases). V was cut by 4 bases and J by 0 bases, with 16 bases left in between. CDR3 length: 18 amino acids. Germline CDR1 and CDR2: LGHDT and YNNKEL (reference sequence). Drawing the rest from reference TRBV3-1 and TRBJ2-6, the complete variable domain is DTAVSQTPKYLVTQMGNDKSIKCEQNLGHDTMYWYKQDSKKFLKIMFSYNNKELIINETVPNRFSPKSPDKAHLNLHINSLELGDSAVYFCASSLRQGLVSGANVLTFGAGSRLTVL.

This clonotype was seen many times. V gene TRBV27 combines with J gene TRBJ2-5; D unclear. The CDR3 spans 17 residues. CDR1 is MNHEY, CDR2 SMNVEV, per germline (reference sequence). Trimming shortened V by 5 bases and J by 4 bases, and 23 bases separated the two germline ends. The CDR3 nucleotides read TGTGCCAGCAGTCCCTTTGCCGGTGTGAGCAGCCGAGAGACCCAGTACTTC. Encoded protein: CASSPFAGVSSRETQYF.

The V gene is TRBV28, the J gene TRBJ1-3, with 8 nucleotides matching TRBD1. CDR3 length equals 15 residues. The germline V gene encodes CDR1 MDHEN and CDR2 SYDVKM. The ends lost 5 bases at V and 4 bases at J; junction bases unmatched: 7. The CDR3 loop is CASSGRTGRGNTIYF. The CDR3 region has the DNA TGTGCCAGCAGTGGGAGGACAGGGAGGGGAAACACCATATATTTT.